The 27 T cell receptor beta chains below were found in one sample sequenced in a study of monozygotic twins with inflammatory bowel disease. TCRdb reprocessed the 5' RACE reads and reports one entry per CDR3 protein, with no DNA. This listing includes approximately 200,000 distinct CDR3 sequences. Sequencing input: blood. These receptors were obtained from a human donor with ulcerative colitis or Crohn's disease, or a healthy co-twin of an affected twin (not recorded which).

The gene calls are TRBV2 and TRBJ1-3; TCRdb gives TRBD1 as the D gene, but with no DNA this cannot be confirmed. This CDR3 region has 14 residues. Germline CDR1 SNHLY, CDR2 FYNNEI. This chain's CDR3 is CASSGQGAGNTIYF.

The chain is built from TRBV7-9 and TRBJ1-5. This CDR3 spans 15 amino acids. CDR1 is SEHNR, CDR2 FQNEAQ, per germline (reference sequence). The CDR3 region is CASSFAGGENQPQHF.

CDR3 amino acids: CASSGGSGQGYNEQFF. The chain recombines TRBV6-1 with TRBJ2-1; the D call of TRBD1 rests on TCRdb alone, since no DNA is present to check it. The CDR3 consists of 16 residues. The germline V gene has CDR1 MNHNS and CDR2 SASEGT.

J is TRBJ2-3 and V is TRBV20-1; absent DNA, TCRdb's TRBD1 call cannot be checked. Germline V gives CDR1 DFQATT, CDR2 SNEGSKA (reference sequence). The CDR3 is 14 amino acids. The CDR3 loop is CSAFRQTSTDTQYF.

The CDR3 is CASSLDRDPLHF. The V gene is TRBV11-2, the J gene TRBJ1-6; the D call of TRBD1 rests on TCRdb alone, since no DNA is present to check it. Per the germline V gene, CDR1 is SGHAT and CDR2 is FQNNGV. The CDR3 contains 12 residues.

The chain has TRBV9 and TRBJ1-1; there is no DNA to check the TCRdb D call of TRBD1. The germline V gene encodes CDR1 SGDLS and CDR2 YYNGEE. The CDR3 is 15 residues long. This CDR3 reads CASSVTGGMNTEAFF.

V usage is TRBV7-8 and J usage is TRBJ2-5; lacking DNA, the TRBD2 call made by TCRdb goes unchecked. The germline CDR1 and CDR2 sequences are SGHVS and FQNEAQ. This CDR3 contains 15 residues. The CDR3 loop reads CASSLALAGQETQYF.

This chain connects TRBV7-6 to TRBJ1-5. The CDR3 is made up of 13 amino acids. The germline V gene encodes CDR1 SGHVS and CDR2 FNYEAQ. The CDR3 here is CASSRQVDQPQHF.

The V call is TRBV5-1, the J call TRBJ2-7. The CDR3 extends over 14 amino acids. Germline CDR1 SGHRS, CDR2 YFSETQ. The CDR3 here is CASSWGQESLEQYF.

V usage is TRBV6-1 and J usage is TRBJ2-3; TCRdb's D gene call, TRBD1, goes unchecked for lack of DNA. Germline V gene sequence: CDR1 MNHNS, CDR2 SASEGT. CDR3 length: 15 amino acids. CDR3 in amino acids: CASCRTTVYRDTQYF.

The genes are TRBV7-6 and TRBJ1-6. The CDR3 runs 14 residues. CDR1 and CDR2 from the germline V gene are SGHVS and FNYEAQ. This CDR3 is CASSPKKSYSPLHF.

The chain joins TRBV19 to TRBJ2-3; as DNA is missing, the TRBD2 call by TCRdb cannot be tested. This CDR3 has 14 residues. Germline V lookup: CDR1 LNHDA, CDR2 SQIVND (reference sequence). The CDR3 here is CASSQGRITDTQYF.

The rearrangement uses TRBV18 and TRBJ1-1; lacking DNA, the TRBD1 call made by TCRdb goes unchecked. Germline V gives CDR1 KGHSH, CDR2 LQKENI. This CDR3 has 16 amino acids. The CDR3 is CASSPTIPSPDIEAFF.

The chain employs TRBV2 and TRBJ2-2; TCRdb lists TRBD1, though no DNA is available to test this call. Germline-derived CDR1 and CDR2 are SNHLY and FYNNEI. This CDR3 spans 13 amino acids. CDR3 in amino acids: CASSQGPAGELFF.

This chain uses TRBV7-9 with TRBJ2-1; TCRdb picks TRBD2, but there is no DNA to check that call. The CDR3 is made up of 17 amino acids. Germline V lookup: CDR1 SEHNR, CDR2 FQNEAQ (reference sequence). The CDR3 loop is CASSNRAGGRYYNEQFF.

The chain uses TRBV10-3 and TRBJ2-1. The germline V gene has CDR1 ENHRY and CDR2 SYGVKD. The CDR3 covers 13 residues. The CDR3 is CAIRGAPYNEQFF.

The gene calls are TRBV20-1 and TRBJ2-7; absent DNA, TCRdb's TRBD1 call cannot be checked. The CDR3 consists of 11 residues. The germline V gene has CDR1 DFQATT and CDR2 SNEGSKA (reference sequence). The chain's CDR3 is CSAPTDYEQYF.

The chain is built from TRBV12-3 or TRBV12-4 and TRBJ2-6; the D call of TRBD1 rests on TCRdb alone, since no DNA is present to check it. This CDR3 is built from 17 residues. The CDR3: CASRLPGQPSGANVLTF.

CDR3 amino acids: CASRRGGEETQYF. The genes are TRBV19 and TRBJ2-5; the D call of TRBD2 rests on TCRdb alone, since no DNA is present to check it. Germline assignment: CDR1 LNHDA and CDR2 SQIVND (reference sequence). The CDR3 runs 13 residues.

The rearrangement joins TRBV5-8 to TRBJ1-2; TCRdb reports TRBD1, a call that lacks DNA to check it against. Per germline, CDR1 SGHTS and CDR2 YDEGEE. The CDR3 contains 15 residues. The CDR3 spells CASSTRDSLSYGYTF.

This rearrangement joins TRBV3-1 to TRBJ2-1; TCRdb picks TRBD1, but there is no DNA to check that call. CDR3 length equals 14 residues. In germline, CDR1 is LGHDT, CDR2 YNNKEL (reference sequence). The CDR3 protein is CASCHYTGNNEQFF.

J is TRBJ2-7 and V is TRBV3-1; the D gene TCRdb calls, TRBD2, cannot be checked with no DNA. CDR3 length: 13 amino acids. The germline gives CDR1 LGHDT, CDR2 YNNKEL (reference sequence). The CDR3 reads CASSRQAGGEQYF.

The chain recombines TRBV6-1 with TRBJ1-6; the D gene TCRdb calls, TRBD1, cannot be checked with no DNA. This CDR3 is 14 amino acids long. The germline gives CDR1 MNHNS, CDR2 SASEGT. This CDR3 is CASGRQYDNSPLHF.

V usage is TRBV5-1 and J usage is TRBJ1-2; the D gene TCRdb calls, TRBD1, cannot be checked with no DNA. The CDR3 is 16 residues long. The germline CDR1 and CDR2 sequences are SGHRS and YFSETQ. CDR3 protein: CASSASPGPLGSGYTF. Supplemented by reference TRBV5-1 and TRBJ1-2, the full variable domain reads KAGVTQTPRYLIKTRGQQVTLSCSPISGHRSVSWYQQTPGQGLQFLFEYFSETQRNKGNFPGRFSGRQFSNSRSEMNVSTLELGDSALYLCASSASPGPLGSGYTFGSGTRLTVV.

The rearrangement joins TRBV19 to TRBJ2-6. The CDR3 covers 17 residues. CDR1 is LNHDA and CDR2 is SQIVND in the germline V gene (reference sequence). The CDR3 here is CASSKDSVTSGANVLTF.

V and J are TRBV2 and TRBJ2-3; without DNA, the TCRdb call of TRBD2 cannot be checked. The germline CDR1 and CDR2 sequences are SNHLY and FYNNEI. This CDR3 region has 11 residues. CDR3 sequence: CASARLGSQYF.

V and J are TRBV5-4 and TRBJ2-2; TCRdb lists TRBD1, though no DNA is available to test this call. Germline lookup yields CDR1 SGHNT and CDR2 YYREEE (reference sequence). CDR3 size: 15 residues. The CDR3 spells CASSSRVGFTGELFF.